The 7 T cell receptor beta chains listed next were all sequenced from one sample in a study of blood T cell repertoires in COVID-19. Assay used: immunoSEQ multiplex PCR; TCRdb lists only in-frame clones, some missing. Among about 290,000 clones listed, 85% were seen once. What was sequenced was peripheral blood. The receptors stem from a woman in her fifties or sixties with active or convalescent COVID-19.

This rearrangement joins TRBV6-5 to TRBJ2-7, with D unresolved. The CDR3 has 12 amino acids. The germline V gene encodes CDR1 MNHEY and CDR2 SVGAGI. The CDR3 loop reads CATGSRYYEQYF. As DNA, the CDR3 is TGTGCTACCGGGTCGAGGTACTACGAGCAGTACTTC.

This clone appeared once. The chain joins TRBV7-8 to TRBJ2-5, with 8 bases matching TRBD1. Germline V lookup: CDR1 SGHVS, CDR2 FQNEAQ. Losses at the gene ends were 4 bases for V and 2 bases for J; bases not matched to a gene: 6. The CDR3 has 15 residues. CDR3 DNA: TGTGCCAGCAGCTCGGGCGACAGGGGACAAGAGACCCAGTACTTC. It yields the protein CASSSGDRGQETQYF.

The chain joins TRBV7-8 to TRBJ1-2, with D possibly being TRBD1 (6 bases). The ends were cut back, 5 bases at V and 2 bases at J, with 15 bases in the middle. Germline loops: CDR1 SGHVS, CDR2 FQNEAQ. This CDR3 region has 15 residues. The CDR3 region is CASSPPDRPNYGYTF. The CDR3 DNA reads TGTGCCAGCAGCCCGCCAGACAGGCCAAACTATGGCTACACCTTC.

The chain employs TRBV27 and TRBJ2-7, with 9 positions matching TRBD1. Trimming took 5 bases from V and 6 from J; bases not matched to a gene: 8. This CDR3 spans 14 amino acids. Germline V gives CDR1 MNHEY, CDR2 SMNVEV (reference sequence). CDR3 nucleotides: TGTGCCAGCAGTAACGACAGGGGGACAGTCGAGCAGTACTTC. Its protein product is CASSNDRGTVEQYF.

The table lists this clone with a few counts. The rearrangement joins TRBV30 to TRBJ1-1, with a possible D match to TRBD1 (5 bases). Germline lookup yields CDR1 GTSNPN and CDR2 SVGIG (reference sequence). The CDR3 loop spans 17 amino acids. Trimming removed 0 bases at V and 1 base at J, with 18 bases between. The CDR3 spells CAWSVPWGAGWNTEAFF. DNA for the CDR3: TGTGCCTGGAGTGTACCCTGGGGCGCGGGGTGGAACACTGAAGCTTTCTTT. Using reference TRBV30 and TRBJ1-1 for the parts outside the CDR3, the full variable domain is SQTIHQWPATLVQPVGSPLSLECTVEGTSNPNLYWYRQAAGRGLQLLFYSVGIGQISSEVPQNLSASRPQDRQFILSSKKLLLSDSGFYLCAWSVPWGAGWNTEAFFGQGTRLTVV.

This chain links TRBV29-1 with TRBJ1-5; D perhaps matches TRBD1 (5 bases). The germline gives CDR1 SQVTM, CDR2 ANQGSEA. Deletions cut 5 bases from V and 4 bases from J, with 12 bases between. The CDR3 sequence is 13 residues long. The DNA of the CDR3 is TGCAGCGTTTTGCAGGGCGCTAATCAGCCCCAGCATTTT. It translates to CSVLQGANQPQHF. The full variable domain, with the rest looked up from reference TRBV29-1 and TRBJ1-5, is SAVISQKPSRDICQRGTSLTIQCQVDSQVTMMFWYRQQPGQSLTLIATANQGSEATYESGFVIDKFPISRPNLTFSTLTVSNMSPEDSSIYLCSVLQGANQPQHFGDGTRLSIL.

CDR3 sequence: CASSSSTSGGEQFF. The CDR3 DNA follows: TGTGCCAGCAGCTCATCGACTAGCGGCGGTGAGCAGTTCTTC. J is TRBJ2-1 and V is TRBV11-3; 9 bases are shared with TRBD2. CDR1 is SGHNT and CDR2 is YENEEA in the germline V gene. J lost 9 bases, V lost 4 bases, and 7 bases had no gene match. CDR3 length equals 14 residues.